The T cell receptor beta chain described here comes from a study of T cells in Graves' hyperthyroidism and ophthalmopathy. Study context: Peripheral blood was acquired at first diagnosis, ahead of any therapy whatsoever. Study observations and caveats: Onset of ophthalmopathy came a median 6.5 months after the model predicted it. By a 13 V-J model, ophthalmopathy was set apart from stable hyperthyroidism.

This clonotype was detected a few times. Its antigen is currently unknown. Amplification yielded TCR beta CDR3 regions, with RNA transcripts as the source. HTBI primers were employed in a first-round RT-PCR of the TCR CDR3. TCRdb independently ran MiXCR on the multiplex PCR reads; one entry per CDR3 protein. The table includes about 740,000 distinct CDR3 sequences, around 13% detected once. V was clipped by 0 bases and J by 2 bases; unmatched bases: 5. Germline CDR1 SGDLS, CDR2 YYNGEE. CDR3 length: 15 residues. The source material was blood. The chain employs TRBV9 and TRBJ2-7; 7 bases align to TRBD2. This clonotype was obtained from a woman under 30 with Graves' hyperthyroidism. The CDR3 reads CASSVGPSGAYEQYF. The CDR3 nucleotides read TGTGCCAGCAGCGTAGGTCCTAGCGGCGCCTACGAGCAGTACTTC.